This T cell receptor beta chain comes out of a study of cytotoxic CD8 clonotypes in ibrutinib-treated CLL (dated by TCRdb to about 2021). About the study as a whole: In this cohort, 15 patients were treatment-naive and ten to eleven were relapsed/refractory, while some 18 had unmutated IGHV. Responses were partial in around 25 patients and complete in 2; after median approximately 5.5 years follow-up, roughly 15 stayed in remission and some twelve progressed. Response samples were taken after a median of 12 months on treatment, ranging from roughly 6 to 36 months. An average of roughly 250,000 productive templates and approximately 90,000 productive rearrangements was obtained per sample. Longitudinal samples were obtainable from about 30% of the roughly 90 participants in the trial. Cryopreserved peripheral blood mononuclear cells were collected before treatment, at response, and at either disease progression or sustained remission. Every sample from remission and from progressive disease was obtained while the patients were still on ibrutinib. General conclusions and limits of the study: Clonality rose at ibrutinib response, remained stable during sustained remission, and dropped back toward baseline at progression. Sampling times were not matched between sustained-remission and progressing patients, and lymph node repertoires were not studied. Public clonotypes were rare and either shrank or stayed stable during treatment, and the rise in clonality at ibrutinib response reflected expansion of private clonotypes. Baseline clonality was found to be higher than that of age-matched healthy donors and was strongly correlated with circulating CD8+ T-cell counts.

Each clonotype received, on average, around 10x coverage in deep resolution sequencing performed on a MiSeq, where the target depth lay between 1 in 1 million and 1 in 200,000 T cells. The immunoSEQ hsTCRB Kit was used to generate the TCR beta libraries. Regarding the original processing steps: The data were analyzed with ImmunoSEQ Analyzer and ImmunoSEQ Data Assistant, and V, D and J gene assignments followed IMGT definitions. Clonality, with values ranging from 0 to 1, was calculated as one minus the normalized Shannon entropy of productive rearrangement frequencies. Only overrepresented clonotypes making up at least 0.05% of each patient's repertoire were included in the public clonotype analysis. Repertoires from more than ten age-matched healthy donors in immuneACCESS were used as clonality controls. TCRdb's version of the immuneACCESS table is confined to in-frame rearrangements and falls short of the full clone set. An unresolved V gene accounts for under half of the shortfall where checked; the remainder is of unknown origin. The V and J calls and clone size were taken over from that table, and D and trimming were inferred from the DNA. The table for this sample lists some 200,000 clones; roughly 77% of them were counted only once. The ten largest clones take up about 6.2% of the sample.

For CDR1 and CDR2, the germline V gene lists SGHRS and YFSETQ. V drops 3 bases and J drops 6 bases, leaving 15 bases in between. From the cysteine up to the phenylalanine, the CDR3 has a length of 14 residues. Kept here is only the CDR3 DNA, which spans 42 bases and is read in frame from base 1. Note on this clone: What antigen it recognizes has not been identified. No base qualities exist here, and no much larger clone lies one base off it.

The time point label, as the study defines it: about twelve months on ibrutinib. For TCR beta library preparation, roughly 2 micrograms of genomic DNA were extracted from the cryopreserved PBMCs. Longitudinal blood samples from CLL patients receiving ibrutinib monotherapy were subjected to high-throughput TCR beta sequencing. The patients were enrolled in a single-center, open-label phase 2 trial of ibrutinib monotherapy. The sequence joins TRBV5-1 to TRBJ1-2; a tentative D call is TRBD1 (6 bases match). Specimen: PBMCs, collected after 12 months of ibrutinib treatment. The sequence was collected from a human donor with chronic lymphocytic leukemia. The DNA is as follows: TGCGCCAGCAGCTCGGGGGCAGGGGTCCATGGCTACACCTTC. It translates to CASSSGAGVHGYTF. With all but the CDR3 taken from the reference TRBV5-1 and TRBJ1-2 genes, the full variable domain is: KAGVTQTPRYLIKTRGQQVTLSCSPISGHRSVSWYQQTPGQGLQFLFEYFSETQRNKGNFPGRFSGRQFSNSRSEMNVSTLELGDSALYLCASSSGAGVHGYTFGSGTRLTVV.